This is a list of T cell receptor beta chains from one sample in a study of radiation and T cells in renal cell carcinoma. Clones were read by immunoSEQ multiplex PCR, and TCRdb kept only the in-frame ones, dropping some. The sample consists of about 83,000 clones, 83% of them appearing once. Material: blood, obtained from a patient whose treatment included radiotherapy and nephrectomy. The origin of the receptors is a woman between 55 and 75 years old with renal cell carcinoma. CDR3s include the opening cysteine and the closing phenylalanine or tryptophan. D genes are given only for firm matches. Some rows mark clone size as missing; the rest say once, few, many or name a class of expanded clone.

CDR3 length: 15; J gene: TRBJ2-5; V gene: TRBV4-1; clone size: NA; D gene: TRBD1; CDR3 protein: CASSPNGRGKETQYF
CDR3 length: 14; J gene: TRBJ1-1; V gene: TRBV19; clone size: NA; D gene: NA; CDR3 protein: CASSPGGGDTEAFF
CDR3 length: 15; J gene: TRBJ2-3; V gene: TRBV7-6; clone size: NA; D gene: NA; CDR3 protein: CASSPGLPGTDTQYF
CDR3 length: 13; J gene: TRBJ2-2; V gene: TRBV29-1; clone size: NA; D gene: NA; CDR3 protein: CSVEVLNTGELFF
CDR3 length: 15; J gene: TRBJ1-3; V gene: TRBV2; clone size: NA; D gene: NA; CDR3 protein: CASSSGTNPGNTIYF
CDR3 length: 14; J gene: TRBJ1-2; V gene: TRBV6-5; clone size: NA; D gene: NA; CDR3 protein: CASSYGRMNYGYTF
CDR3 length: 16; J gene: TRBJ1-1; V gene: TRBV19; clone size: NA; D gene: TRBD1; CDR3 protein: CASRRTGTGTNTEAFF
CDR3 length: 13; J gene: TRBJ1-1; V gene: TRBV5-6; clone size: medium-sized; D gene: NA; CDR3 protein: CASSLPANTEAFF
CDR3 length: 15; J gene: TRBJ2-1; V gene: TRBV6-1; clone size: NA; D gene: TRBD2; CDR3 protein: CASSEDGLESNEQFF
CDR3 length: 15; J gene: TRBJ2-7; V gene: TRBV5-1; clone size: NA; D gene: TRBD1; CDR3 protein: CASSLIPGQNDEQYF
CDR3 length: 14; J gene: TRBJ2-5; V gene: TRBV6-1; clone size: NA; D gene: NA; CDR3 protein: CASSDLRGRETQYF
CDR3 length: 13; J gene: TRBJ1-5; V gene: TRBV18; clone size: NA; D gene: TRBD1; CDR3 protein: CASSPGTDQPQHF
CDR3 length: 15; J gene: TRBJ1-1; V gene: TRBV19; clone size: once; D gene: NA; CDR3 protein: CASSSQSLVNTEAFF
CDR3 length: 15; J gene: TRBJ1-2; V gene: TRBV6-1; clone size: NA; D gene: TRBD1; CDR3 protein: CASSGVGDRGFGYTF
CDR3 length: 11; J gene: TRBJ2-1; V gene: TRBV5-1; clone size: NA; D gene: NA; CDR3 protein: CASGAQNEQFF
CDR3 length: 11; J gene: TRBJ2-2; V gene: TRBV30; clone size: NA; D gene: NA; CDR3 protein: CAWSERRELFF
CDR3 length: 17; J gene: TRBJ1-3; V gene: TRBV5-1; clone size: NA; D gene: NA; CDR3 protein: CASSLAWGTSSGNTIYF
CDR3 length: 15; J gene: TRBJ1-1; V gene: TRBV6-5; clone size: NA; D gene: NA; CDR3 protein: CASSYRGSMNTEAFF
CDR3 length: 13; J gene: TRBJ1-2; V gene: TRBV28; clone size: NA; D gene: NA; CDR3 protein: CAIRAGKSYGYTF
CDR3 length: 14; J gene: TRBJ2-5; V gene: TRBV19; clone size: NA; D gene: TRBD1; CDR3 protein: CASSLGQGAETQYF
CDR3 length: 17; J gene: TRBJ2-5; V gene: TRBV14; clone size: NA; D gene: TRBD2; CDR3 protein: CASSQEREGRSLETQYF
CDR3 length: 11; J gene: TRBJ2-7; V gene: TRBV19; clone size: NA; D gene: TRBD1; CDR3 protein: CAPGGSYEQYF
CDR3 length: 9; J gene: TRBJ1-5; V gene: TRBV6-5; clone size: once; D gene: NA; CDR3 protein: CASSYPQHF
CDR3 length: 16; J gene: TRBJ2-7; V gene: TRBV5-6; clone size: NA; D gene: TRBD2; CDR3 protein: CASSLGAGVLSYEQYF
CDR3 length: 13; J gene: TRBJ2-3; V gene: TRBV10-1; clone size: NA; D gene: NA; CDR3 protein: CASSRAHTDTQYF
CDR3 length: 13; J gene: TRBJ2-1; V gene: TRBV2; clone size: NA; D gene: TRBD2; CDR3 protein: CASSGSGGAAQFF
CDR3 length: 14; J gene: TRBJ1-6; V gene: TRBV5-6; clone size: once; D gene: NA; CDR3 protein: CASSLEPYNSPLHF
CDR3 length: 14; J gene: TRBJ1-1; V gene: TRBV27; clone size: few; D gene: NA; CDR3 protein: CASKSLGGNTEAFF
CDR3 length: 13; J gene: TRBJ2-5; V gene: TRBV2; clone size: once; D gene: NA; CDR3 protein: CASRRGERETQYF
CDR3 length: 14; J gene: TRBJ1-5; V gene: TRBV10-3; clone size: few; D gene: NA; CDR3 protein: CAISEQGWDQPQHF
CDR3 length: 16; J gene: TRBJ2-5; V gene: TRBV2; clone size: NA; D gene: TRBD2; CDR3 protein: CASRMTSGVSGETQYF
CDR3 length: 12; J gene: TRBJ2-7; V gene: TRBV7-9; clone size: NA; D gene: NA; CDR3 protein: CASRSGSYEQYF
CDR3 length: 14; J gene: TRBJ1-2; V gene: TRBV4-3; clone size: NA; D gene: NA; CDR3 protein: CASSRSDSADGYTF
CDR3 length: 16; J gene: TRBJ2-7; V gene: TRBV5-4; clone size: NA; D gene: NA; CDR3 protein: CASSLALGLSSYEQYF
CDR3 length: 14; J gene: TRBJ2-3; V gene: TRBV6-5; clone size: NA; D gene: NA; CDR3 protein: CASSPFSGADTQYF
CDR3 length: 17; J gene: TRBJ2-1; V gene: TRBV5-1; clone size: NA; D gene: NA; CDR3 protein: CASSLGLKISSYNEQFF
CDR3 length: 10; J gene: TRBJ2-7; V gene: TRBV14; clone size: NA; D gene: NA; CDR3 protein: CASSLYEQYF
CDR3 length: 14; J gene: TRBJ2-1; V gene: TRBV7-9; clone size: NA; D gene: NA; CDR3 protein: CASRDPGNHNEQFF
CDR3 length: 13; J gene: TRBJ1-1; V gene: TRBV14; clone size: NA; D gene: NA; CDR3 protein: CASSQEDGWDAFF
CDR3 length: 15; J gene: TRBJ2-7; V gene: TRBV9; clone size: NA; D gene: NA; CDR3 protein: CASSPHRTRSYEQYF
CDR3 length: 18; J gene: TRBJ2-6; V gene: TRBV19; clone size: NA; D gene: NA; CDR3 protein: CASSISPRPSSGANVLTF
CDR3 length: 16; J gene: TRBJ2-5; V gene: TRBV18; clone size: NA; D gene: TRBD1; CDR3 protein: CASSPRTGAYQETQYF
CDR3 length: 12; J gene: TRBJ1-1; V gene: TRBV5-8; clone size: NA; D gene: NA; CDR3 protein: CASSPISSEAFF
CDR3 length: 15; J gene: TRBJ1-5; V gene: TRBV9; clone size: NA; D gene: NA; CDR3 protein: CASSAGPDGNQPQHF
CDR3 length: 17; J gene: TRBJ2-2; V gene: TRBV7-2; clone size: NA; D gene: TRBD2; CDR3 protein: CASSPPGTSGSTGELFF
CDR3 length: 14; J gene: TRBJ1-4; V gene: TRBV11-2; clone size: NA; D gene: NA; CDR3 protein: CASSQGGTNEKLFF
CDR3 length: 13; J gene: TRBJ2-7; V gene: TRBV29-1; clone size: once; D gene: TRBD1; CDR3 protein: CSVGGQGGYEQYF
CDR3 length: 14; J gene: TRBJ2-4; V gene: TRBV7-9; clone size: once; D gene: NA; CDR3 protein: CASTSFGAKNIQYF
CDR3 length: 15; J gene: TRBJ2-1; V gene: TRBV9; clone size: NA; D gene: TRBD2; CDR3 protein: CASSPIRTSGSWQFF
CDR3 length: 14; J gene: TRBJ1-3; V gene: TRBV7-2; clone size: NA; D gene: NA; CDR3 protein: CASSLMGIGNTIYF
CDR3 length: 15; J gene: TRBJ1-1; V gene: TRBV18; clone size: NA; D gene: NA; CDR3 protein: CASSPMRQMNTEAFF
CDR3 length: 14; J gene: TRBJ2-1; V gene: TRBV2; clone size: NA; D gene: TRBD2; CDR3 protein: CASSPSGAYNEQFF
CDR3 length: 16; J gene: TRBJ2-3; V gene: TRBV5-1; clone size: few; D gene: NA; CDR3 protein: CASSFLDPESTDTQYF